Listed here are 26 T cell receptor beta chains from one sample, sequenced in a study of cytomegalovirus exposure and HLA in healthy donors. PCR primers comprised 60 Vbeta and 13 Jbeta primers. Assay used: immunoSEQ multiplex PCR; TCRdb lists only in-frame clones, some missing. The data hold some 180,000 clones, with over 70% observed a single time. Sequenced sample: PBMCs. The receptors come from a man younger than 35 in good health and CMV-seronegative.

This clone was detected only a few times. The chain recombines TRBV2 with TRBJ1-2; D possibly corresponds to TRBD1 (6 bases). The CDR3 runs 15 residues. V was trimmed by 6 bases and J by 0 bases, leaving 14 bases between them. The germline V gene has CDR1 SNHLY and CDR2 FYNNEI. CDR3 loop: CASSVQGYANYGYTF. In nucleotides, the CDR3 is TGTGCCAGCAGCGTACAGGGATATGCTAACTATGGCTACACCTTC.

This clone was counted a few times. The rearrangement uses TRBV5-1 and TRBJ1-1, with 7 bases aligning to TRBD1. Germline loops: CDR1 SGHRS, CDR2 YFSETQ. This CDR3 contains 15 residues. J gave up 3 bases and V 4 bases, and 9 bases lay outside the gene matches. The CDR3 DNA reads TGCGCCAGCAGCCGCCGACAGGGTCCGGACACTGAAGCTTTCTTT. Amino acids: CASSRRQGPDTEAFF.

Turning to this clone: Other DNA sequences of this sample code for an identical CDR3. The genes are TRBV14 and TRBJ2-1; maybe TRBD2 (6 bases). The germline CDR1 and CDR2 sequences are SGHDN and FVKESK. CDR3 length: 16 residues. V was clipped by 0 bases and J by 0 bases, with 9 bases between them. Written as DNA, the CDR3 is TGTGCCAGCAGCCAAGAAACGGGAGACTCCTACAATGAGCAGTTCTTC. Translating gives CASSQETGDSYNEQFF. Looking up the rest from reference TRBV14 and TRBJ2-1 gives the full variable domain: EAGVTQFPSHSVIEKGQTVTLRCDPISGHDNLYWYRRVMGKEIKFLLHFVKESKQDESGMPNNRFLAERTGGTYSTLKVQPAELEDSGVYFCASSQETGDSYNEQFFGPGTRLTVL.

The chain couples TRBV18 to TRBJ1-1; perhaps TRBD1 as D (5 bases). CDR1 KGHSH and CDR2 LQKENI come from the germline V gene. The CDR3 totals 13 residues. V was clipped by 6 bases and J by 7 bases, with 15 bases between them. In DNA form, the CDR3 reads TGTGCCAGCTCCTCACATGTAGGGGTTGAAGCTTTCTTT. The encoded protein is CASSSHVGVEAFF.

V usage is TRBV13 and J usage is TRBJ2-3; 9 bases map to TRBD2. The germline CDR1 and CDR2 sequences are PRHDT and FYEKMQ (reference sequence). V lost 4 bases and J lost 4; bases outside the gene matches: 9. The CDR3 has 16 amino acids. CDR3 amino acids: CASSSGERGVPDTQYF. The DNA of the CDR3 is TGTGCCAGCAGCTCAGGGGAGCGGGGGGTACCAGATACGCAGTATTTT.

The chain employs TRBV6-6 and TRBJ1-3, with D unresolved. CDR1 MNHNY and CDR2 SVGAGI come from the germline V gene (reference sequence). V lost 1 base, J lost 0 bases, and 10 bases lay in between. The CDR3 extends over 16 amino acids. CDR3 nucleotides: TGTGCCAGCAGTTACTTCGGGGAGTTCTCTGGAAACACCATATATTTT. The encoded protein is CASSYFGEFSGNTIYF.

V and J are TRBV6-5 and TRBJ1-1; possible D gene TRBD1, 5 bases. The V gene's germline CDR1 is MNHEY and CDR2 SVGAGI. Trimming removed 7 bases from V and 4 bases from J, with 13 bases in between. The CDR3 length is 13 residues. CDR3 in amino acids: CASTQGYSTEAFF. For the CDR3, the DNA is TGTGCCAGCACCCAGGGTTATAGCACTGAAGCTTTCTTT.

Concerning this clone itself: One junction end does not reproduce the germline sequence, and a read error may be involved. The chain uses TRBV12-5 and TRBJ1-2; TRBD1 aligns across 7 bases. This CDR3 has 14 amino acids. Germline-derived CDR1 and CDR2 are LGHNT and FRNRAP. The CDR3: CASGLGQLNYGYTF. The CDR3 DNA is TGTGCTAGTGGGTTGGGACAGCTTAACTATGGCTACACCTTC.

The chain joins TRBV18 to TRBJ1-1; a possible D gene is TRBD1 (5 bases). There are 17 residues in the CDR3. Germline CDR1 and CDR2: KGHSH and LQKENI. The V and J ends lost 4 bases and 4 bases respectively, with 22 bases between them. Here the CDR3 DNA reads TGTGCCAGCTCACTACGCCCTCCCCCCAGGGATTCCACTGAAGCTTTCTTT. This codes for CASSLRPPPRDSTEAFF.

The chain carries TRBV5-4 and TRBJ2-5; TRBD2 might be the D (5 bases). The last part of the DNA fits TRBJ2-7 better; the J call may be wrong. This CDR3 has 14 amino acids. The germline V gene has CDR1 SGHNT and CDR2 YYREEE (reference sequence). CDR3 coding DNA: TGTGCCAGCAGCCGCCGGGGAAGCCCCTACGAGCAGTACTTC. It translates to CASSRRGSPYEQYF.

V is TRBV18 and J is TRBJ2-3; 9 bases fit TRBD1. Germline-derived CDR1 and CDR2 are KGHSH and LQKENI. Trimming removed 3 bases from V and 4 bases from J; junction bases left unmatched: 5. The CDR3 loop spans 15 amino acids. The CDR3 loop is CASSPPGTGPDTQYF. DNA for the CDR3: TGTGCCAGCTCACCCCCCGGGACAGGGCCAGATACGCAGTATTTT.

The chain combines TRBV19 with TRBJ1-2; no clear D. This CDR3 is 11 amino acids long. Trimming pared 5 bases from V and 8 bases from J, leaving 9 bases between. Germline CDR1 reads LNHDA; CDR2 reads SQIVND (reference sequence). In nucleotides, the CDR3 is TGTGCCAGTAGTGCAGGAAGAGGCTACACCTTC. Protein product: CASSAGRGYTF.

CDR3 coding DNA: TGTGCCAGCAGCTTAAATCGAGGGCAGTCCTACGAGCAGTACTTC. Translation gives CASSLNRGQSYEQYF. The chain links TRBV13 to TRBJ2-7; D is perhaps TRBD2 (5 bases). Germline V lookup: CDR1 PRHDT, CDR2 FYEKMQ (reference sequence). Between the trimmed V and J ends, which lost 2 bases and 1 base, there was a span of 12 bases. This CDR3 contains 15 residues.

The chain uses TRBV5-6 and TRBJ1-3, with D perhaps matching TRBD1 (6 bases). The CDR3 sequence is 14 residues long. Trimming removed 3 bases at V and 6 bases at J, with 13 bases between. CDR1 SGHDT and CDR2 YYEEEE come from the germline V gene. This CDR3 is CASSWDTLPNTIYF. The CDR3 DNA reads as TGTGCCAGCAGCTGGGACACCCTCCCAAACACCATATATTTT.

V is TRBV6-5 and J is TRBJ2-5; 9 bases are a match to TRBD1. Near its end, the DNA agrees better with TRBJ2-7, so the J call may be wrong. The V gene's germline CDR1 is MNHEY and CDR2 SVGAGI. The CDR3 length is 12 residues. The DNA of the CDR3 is TGTGCCAGCAGCGGACAGGGGTACGAGCAGTACTTC. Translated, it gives CASSGQGYEQYF.

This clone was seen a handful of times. CDR3 bases: TGTGCCTGGAGTCACCGAAGGAGTGGCTACACCTTC. This encodes CAWSHRRSGYTF. This rearrangement joins TRBV30 to TRBJ1-2; D is undetermined. V lost 2 bases to trimming and J lost 7 bases, with 11 bases between them. The CDR3 extends over 12 amino acids. CDR1 and CDR2 (germline): GTSNPN, SVGIG (reference sequence).

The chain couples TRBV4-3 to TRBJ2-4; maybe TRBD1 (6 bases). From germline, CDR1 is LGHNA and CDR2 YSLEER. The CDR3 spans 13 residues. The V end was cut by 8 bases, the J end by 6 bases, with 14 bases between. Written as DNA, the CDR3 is TGCGCCAGCGGGGATGGGGGCGGAAACATTCAGTACTTC. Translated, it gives CASGDGGGNIQYF.

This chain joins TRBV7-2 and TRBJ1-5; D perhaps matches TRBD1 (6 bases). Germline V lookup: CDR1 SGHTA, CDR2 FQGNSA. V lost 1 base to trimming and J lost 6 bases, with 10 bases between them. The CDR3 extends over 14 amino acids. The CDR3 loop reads CASSLETGGQPQHF. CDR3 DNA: TGTGCCAGCAGCTTAGAGACAGGTGGTCAGCCCCAGCATTTT. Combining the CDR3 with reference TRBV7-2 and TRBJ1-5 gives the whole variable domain GAGVSQSPSNKVTEKGKDVELRCDPISGHTALYWYRQSLGQGLEFLIYFQGNSAPDKSGLPSDRFSAERTGGSVSTLTIQRTQQEDSAVYLCASSLETGGQPQHFGDGTRLSIL.

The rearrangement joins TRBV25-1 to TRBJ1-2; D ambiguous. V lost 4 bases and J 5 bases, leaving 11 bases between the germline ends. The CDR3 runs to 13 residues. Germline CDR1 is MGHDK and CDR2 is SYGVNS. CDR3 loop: CASSGLQTYGYTF. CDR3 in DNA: TGTGCCAGCAGTGGTCTGCAGACATATGGCTACACCTTC.

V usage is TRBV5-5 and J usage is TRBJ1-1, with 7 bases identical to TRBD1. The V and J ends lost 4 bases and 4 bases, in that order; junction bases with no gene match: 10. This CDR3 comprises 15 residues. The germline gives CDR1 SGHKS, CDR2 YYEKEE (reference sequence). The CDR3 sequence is CASSTMMTGFTEAFF. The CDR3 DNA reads TGTGCCAGCAGCACTATGATGACAGGGTTCACTGAAGCTTTCTTT.

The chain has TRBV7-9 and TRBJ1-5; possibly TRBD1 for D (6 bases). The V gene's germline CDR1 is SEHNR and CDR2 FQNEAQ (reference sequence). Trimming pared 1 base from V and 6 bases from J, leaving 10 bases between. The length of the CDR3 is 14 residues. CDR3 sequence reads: CASSLDRAGQPQHF. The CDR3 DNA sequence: TGTGCCAGCAGCTTAGACAGGGCAGGTCAGCCCCAGCATTTT. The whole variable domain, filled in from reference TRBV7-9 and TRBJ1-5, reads DTGVSQNPRHKITKRGQNVTFRCDPISEHNRLYWYRQTLGQGPEFLTYFQNEAQLEKSRLLSDRFSAERPKGSFSTLEIQRTEQGDSAMYLCASSLDRAGQPQHFGDGTRLSIL.

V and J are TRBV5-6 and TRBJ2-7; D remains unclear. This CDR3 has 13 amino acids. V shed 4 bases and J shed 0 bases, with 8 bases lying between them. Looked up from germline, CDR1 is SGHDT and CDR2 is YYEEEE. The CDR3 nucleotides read TGTGCCAGCAGCCCTCTCGGCTCCTACGAGCAGTACTTC. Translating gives CASSPLGSYEQYF. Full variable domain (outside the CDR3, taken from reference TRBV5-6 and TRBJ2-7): DAGVTQSPTHLIKTRGQQVTLRCSPKSGHDTVSWYQQALGQGPQFIFQYYEEEERQRGNFPDRFSGHQFPNYSSELNVNALLLGDSALYLCASSPLGSYEQYFGPGTRLTVT.

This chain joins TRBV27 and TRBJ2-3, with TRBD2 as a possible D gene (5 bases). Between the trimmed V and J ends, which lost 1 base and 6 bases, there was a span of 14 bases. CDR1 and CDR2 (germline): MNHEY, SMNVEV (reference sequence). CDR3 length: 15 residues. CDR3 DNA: TGTGCCAGCAGTTTATTTGGCGGGTCAAAGGATACGCAGTATTTT. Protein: CASSLFGGSKDTQYF.

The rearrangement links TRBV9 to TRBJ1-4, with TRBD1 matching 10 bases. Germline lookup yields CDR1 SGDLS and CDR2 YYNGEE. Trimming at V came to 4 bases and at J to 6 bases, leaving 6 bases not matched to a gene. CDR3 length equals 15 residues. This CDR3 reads CASSPRTGGYEKLFF. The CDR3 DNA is TGTGCCAGCAGCCCGAGGACAGGGGGTTATGAAAAACTGTTTTTT. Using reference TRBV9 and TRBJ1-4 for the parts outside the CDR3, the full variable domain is DSGVTQTPKHLITATGQRVTLRCSPRSGDLSVYWYQQSLDQGLQFLIQYYNGEERAKGNILERFSAQQFPDLHSELNLSSLELGDSALYFCASSPRTGGYEKLFFGSGTQLSVL.

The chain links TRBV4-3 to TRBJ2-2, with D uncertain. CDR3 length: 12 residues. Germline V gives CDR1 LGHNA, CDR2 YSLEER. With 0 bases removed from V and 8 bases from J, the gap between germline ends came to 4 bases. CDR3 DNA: TGCGCCAGCAGCCAAGATTCTGGGGAGCTGTTTTTT. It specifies CASSQDSGELFF.

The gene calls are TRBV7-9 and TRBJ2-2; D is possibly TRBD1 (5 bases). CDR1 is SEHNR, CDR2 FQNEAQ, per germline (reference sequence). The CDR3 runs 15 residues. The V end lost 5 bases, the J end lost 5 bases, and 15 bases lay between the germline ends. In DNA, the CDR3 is TGTGCCAGCAGCCCCAGGGTTGTAGGTACCGGGGAGCTGTTTTTT. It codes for CASSPRVVGTGELFF.